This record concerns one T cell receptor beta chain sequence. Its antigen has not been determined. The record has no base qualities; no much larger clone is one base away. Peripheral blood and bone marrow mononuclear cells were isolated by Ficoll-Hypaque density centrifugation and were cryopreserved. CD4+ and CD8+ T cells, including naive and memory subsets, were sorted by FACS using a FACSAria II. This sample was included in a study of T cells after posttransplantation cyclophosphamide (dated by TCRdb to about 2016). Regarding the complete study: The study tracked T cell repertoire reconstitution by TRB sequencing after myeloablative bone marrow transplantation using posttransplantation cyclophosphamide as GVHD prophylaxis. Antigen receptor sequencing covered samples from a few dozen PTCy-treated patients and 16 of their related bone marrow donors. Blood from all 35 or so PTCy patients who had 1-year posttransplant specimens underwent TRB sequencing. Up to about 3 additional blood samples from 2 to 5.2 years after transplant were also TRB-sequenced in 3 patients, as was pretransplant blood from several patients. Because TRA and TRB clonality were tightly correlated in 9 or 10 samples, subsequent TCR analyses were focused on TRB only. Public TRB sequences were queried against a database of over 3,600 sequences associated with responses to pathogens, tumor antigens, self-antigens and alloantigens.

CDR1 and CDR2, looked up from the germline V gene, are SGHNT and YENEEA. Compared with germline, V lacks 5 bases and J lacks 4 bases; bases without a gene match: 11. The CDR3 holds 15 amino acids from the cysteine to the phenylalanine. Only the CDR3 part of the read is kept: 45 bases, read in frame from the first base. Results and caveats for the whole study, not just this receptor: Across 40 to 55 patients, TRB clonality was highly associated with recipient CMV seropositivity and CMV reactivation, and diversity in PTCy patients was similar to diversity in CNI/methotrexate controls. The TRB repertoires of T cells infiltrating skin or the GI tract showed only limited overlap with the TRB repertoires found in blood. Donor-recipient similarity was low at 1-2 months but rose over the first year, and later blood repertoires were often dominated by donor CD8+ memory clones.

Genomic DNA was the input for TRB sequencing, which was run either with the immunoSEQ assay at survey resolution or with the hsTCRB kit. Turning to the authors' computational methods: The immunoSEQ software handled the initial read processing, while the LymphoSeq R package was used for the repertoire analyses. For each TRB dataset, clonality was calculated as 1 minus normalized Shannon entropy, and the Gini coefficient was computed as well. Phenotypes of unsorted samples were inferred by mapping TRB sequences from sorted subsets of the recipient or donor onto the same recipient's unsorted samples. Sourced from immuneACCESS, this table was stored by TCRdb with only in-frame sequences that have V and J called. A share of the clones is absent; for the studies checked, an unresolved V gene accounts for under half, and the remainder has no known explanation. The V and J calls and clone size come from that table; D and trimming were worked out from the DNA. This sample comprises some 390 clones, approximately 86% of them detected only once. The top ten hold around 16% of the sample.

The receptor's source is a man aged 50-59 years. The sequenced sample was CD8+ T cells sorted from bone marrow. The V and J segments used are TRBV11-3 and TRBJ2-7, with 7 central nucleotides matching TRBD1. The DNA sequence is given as TGTGCCAGCAGCCCCACGGGACAGTGGGGTTACGAGCAGTACTTC. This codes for CASSPTGQWGYEQYF.